The T cell receptor (beta chain) under discussion was sequenced for a study of blood T cell repertoires in COVID-19. Study in general: Specimens from acute and convalescent COVID-19 originated in the United States, Italy and Spain.

CDR3 size: 15 residues. Under the authors' procedure: Nucleated cell counts were estimated from reference gene primer amplification. The assay was immunoSEQ multiplex PCR, and TCRdb's table has in-frame clones only and misses some. The V and J calls and clone size were taken over from that table, and D and trimming were inferred from the DNA. The sample lists around 340,000 clones; about 90% were seen once. As concerns this clone: Sequence at one end of the junction differs from germline and may be a read error.

In assigning cohorts, the study relied on participant-reported clinical history. Individuals in the exposed group had encountered a COVID-19 case within 2 weeks preceding study entry. Sequencing input: PBMCs or T cells enriched from blood (not recorded which). The clonotype was recovered from a woman under 40 who had been exposed to COVID-19. The V gene is TRBV5-3, the J gene TRBJ2-5; maybe TRBD1 (5 bases). TRBV5-3 is designated an ORF whose function remains uncertain. The CDR3 DNA follows: TGTGCCAGAAGCTTGGGACAGTATACAAGAGAGGCCCAGTACTTC. Its protein is CARSLGQYTREAQYF.